Below are 32 T cell receptor beta chains sequenced from a single sample in a study of T-cell reconstitution after alpha-beta-depleted transplantation in children. Researchers prepared the TCRbeta library using unique molecular identifiers, the study reports. One entry per CDR3 protein, called by TCRdb with MiXCR from the PCR reads. The sample has fewer than 550,000 distinct CDR3 sequences, about 11% seen once. This sample comprised PBMCs from the stem cell graft donor, obtained from the stem cell graft. The receptors were sampled from a human donor who donated a stem cell graft to a child with acute myeloid leukemia.

The chain carries TRBV3-1 and TRBJ2-3, with D maybe TRBD1 (6 bases). Germline V gene data show CDR1 as LGHDT and CDR2 as YNNKEL (reference sequence). CDR3 length: 18 residues. Trimming took 3 bases from V and 2 from J, leaving 21 bases between them. CDR3 loop: CASSQIPGHSLATDTQYF. DNA of the CDR3: TGTGCCAGCAGCCAGATCCCGGGACACAGCTTAGCCACAGATACGCAGTATTTT.

This clonotype was detected only a few times. The rearrangement uses TRBV6-1 and TRBJ2-2; the match to TRBD1 covers 7 bases. The CDR3 runs 16 residues. Germline V CDR1 and CDR2: MNHNS, SASEGT. Germline trimming cut 6 bases from V and 4 bases from J; bases unmatched to any gene: 11. In DNA form, the CDR3 reads TGTGCCAGCAGCCCCACCTTGGGACAGCCCACCGGGGAGCTGTTTTTT. Translated: CASSPTLGQPTGELFF.

A single count supports this clonotype. Just one base apart from a much larger clone, this may be a read error. The CDR3 region has the DNA TGTGCCAGCAGTTCAGGGGCAGGTGGGCCCAACGTCCTGACTTTC. Translating gives CASSSGAGGPNVLTF. This rearrangement joins TRBV12-3 or TRBV12-4 to TRBJ2-6; the D gene is possibly TRBD1 (6 bases). The CDR3 has 15 residues.

By sample share, this clonotype is medium-sized. The chain employs TRBV2 and TRBJ1-1; TRBD1 is a possible D gene (5 bases). With 7 bases removed from V and 10 bases from J, the gap between germline ends came to 10 bases. CDR3 length: 10 amino acids. Germline lookup yields CDR1 SNHLY and CDR2 FYNNEI. As DNA, the CDR3 is TGTGCCAGCAACCAGGGAACAGCTTTCTTT. The encoded protein is CASNQGTAFF.

The chain employs TRBV4-1 and TRBJ2-3, with a possible D match to TRBD2 (5 bases). The CDR3 sequence is 16 residues long. Germline CDR1 MGHRA, CDR2 YSYEKL. V lost 4 bases and J lost 1, with 15 bases in between. The CDR3 DNA reads TGCGCCAGCAGCCCCTATTCGATGGGAGGCACAGATACGCAGTATTTT. As protein: CASSPYSMGGTDTQYF.

V is TRBV5-1 and J is TRBJ1-2; the match to TRBD1 covers 7 bases. The V gene end was trimmed by 7 bases and the J gene end by 4 bases; junction bases not matched to a gene: 4. Germline V CDR1 and CDR2: SGHRS, YFSETQ. The CDR3 runs to 12 residues. In DNA, the CDR3 is TGCGCCAGCTTCAGGACAGGCTATGGCTACACCTTC. Its protein is CASFRTGYGYTF.

This clonotype was counted many times. The chain uses TRBV5-1 and TRBJ2-2; 12 bases fit TRBD2. Germline loops: CDR1 SGHRS, CDR2 YFSETQ. J gave up 7 bases and V 5 bases, and 6 bases lay outside the gene matches. The CDR3 runs to 15 residues. DNA of the CDR3: TGCGCCAGCAGACCTAGCGGGAGGGCAAGCGGGGAGCTGTTTTTT. Translating it yields CASRPSGRASGELFF.

This clonotype occurred a few times. V usage is TRBV9 and J usage is TRBJ1-1, with D perhaps TRBD1 (5 bases). There are 14 residues in the CDR3. The germline V gene has CDR1 SGDLS and CDR2 YYNGEE. V was shortened by 4 bases and J by 0 bases, with 10 bases between the two germline ends. Here the CDR3 DNA reads TGTGCCAGCAGCACGGACACCTTGAACACTGAAGCTTTCTTT. Amino acid sequence: CASSTDTLNTEAFF.

This chain uses TRBV14 with TRBJ2-7, with 11 bases identical to TRBD2. Unmatched junction bases numbered 11, after V lost 2 bases and J lost 2 bases. The CDR3 is 18 residues long. Germline lookup yields CDR1 SGHDN and CDR2 FVKESK. The CDR3 region has the DNA TGTGCCAGCAGCCAAAAGGGGGGACTAGCGGACAGTACCTACGAGCAGTACTTC. Its translation is CASSQKGGLADSTYEQYF.

This clonotype appeared many times. DNA for the CDR3: TGCAGTGCTAGACCAGGGATTATGGCCTACAATGAGCAGTTCTTC. Its protein is CSARPGIMAYNEQFF. The rearrangement uses TRBV20-1 and TRBJ2-1, with a tentative D call TRBD1 (5 bases). The ends were cut back, 2 bases at V and 2 bases at J, with 13 bases in the middle. The germline gives CDR1 DFQATT, CDR2 SNEGSKA (reference sequence). There are 15 residues in the CDR3.

This clonotype has a handful of counts. V gene TRBV7-9 combines with J gene TRBJ2-5; the match to TRBD2 covers 9 bases. The CDR3 has 15 residues. Germline V gene lookup returns CDR1 SEHNR and CDR2 FQNEAQ (reference sequence). Germline trimming cut 5 bases from V and 4 bases from J; bases unmatched to any gene: 8. The CDR3 here is CASSHGDSGRETQYF. The CDR3 nucleotides read TGTGCCAGCAGCCACGGCGATAGCGGGAGAGAGACCCAGTACTTC.

The chain links TRBV10-3 to TRBJ2-7; D not certain. Germline CDR1 ENHRY, CDR2 SYGVKD. The CDR3 contains 14 residues. With 0 bases removed from V and 1 base from J, the gap between germline ends came to 7 bases. The CDR3 coding sequence is TGTGCCATCAGTGAGTCGAGTCTTTCCTACGAGCAGTACTTC. Translated, it gives CAISESSLSYEQYF.

The chain uses TRBV5-6 and TRBJ2-6, with D uncertain. The V gene lost 0 bases and the J gene lost 4 bases, with 8 bases spanning the gap. Germline V gene sequence: CDR1 SGHDT, CDR2 YYEEEE. The CDR3 contains 15 residues. The CDR3 bases are TGTGCCAGCAGCTTGGTAGGAACCGGGGCCAACGTCCTGACTTTC. It is translated as CASSLVGTGANVLTF.

V gene TRBV20-1 combines with J gene TRBJ2-3; D is unclear. The CDR3 contains 16 residues. Looked up from germline, CDR1 is DFQATT and CDR2 is SNEGSKA (reference sequence). Trimming left V 5 bases short and J 0 bases short, with 18 bases between. CDR3 sequence reads: CSARPSRVSSTDTQYF. DNA of the CDR3: TGCAGTGCTCGTCCGTCTAGGGTTTCTAGCACAGATACGCAGTATTTT.

The V call is TRBV11-2, the J call TRBJ2-1; perhaps TRBD1 as D (5 bases). The CDR3 contains 14 residues. The V gene lost 5 bases and the J gene lost 2 bases, with 10 bases spanning the gap. Germline V CDR1 and CDR2: SGHAT, FQNNGV. This CDR3 is CASSPSGTYNEQFF. The DNA for the CDR3 is TGTGCCAGCAGCCCTTCAGGGACCTACAATGAGCAGTTCTTC.

The chain couples TRBV15 to TRBJ2-3; TRBD2 matches 13 bases. V shed 2 bases and J 0 bases; nucleotides not matched to a gene: 2. The V gene's germline CDR1 is LNHNV and CDR2 YYDKDF (reference sequence). This CDR3 is 17 amino acids long. In nucleotides, the CDR3 is TGTGCCACCAGCAGATCGGGACTAGCGGGGAGCACAGATACGCAGTATTTT. It encodes CATSRSGLAGSTDTQYF.

This clonotype has a count of ten or more. The V and J genes are TRBV25-1 and TRBJ2-5; D may match TRBD1 or TRBD2 (5 bases each). Germline CDR1 is MGHDK and CDR2 is SYGVNS. The V end lost 4 bases, the J end lost 5 bases, and 14 bases lay between the germline ends. The CDR3 sequence is 14 residues long. For the CDR3, the DNA is TGTGCCAGCAGTGGAATAAATGAGGGGGAGACCCAGTACTTC. This translates into CASSGINEGETQYF.

The chain uses TRBV5-6 and TRBJ1-6, with 8 positions matching TRBD1. The CDR3 spans 15 residues. Looked up from germline, CDR1 is SGHDT and CDR2 is YYEEEE. V was clipped by 0 bases and J by 12 bases; unmatched bases: 8. CDR3 nucleotides: TGTGCCAGCAGCTTGGATCCAGGGGGCATGGGACCCCTCCACTTT. It codes for CASSLDPGGMGPLHF.

Only a few counts were recorded for this clonotype. J is TRBJ1-4 and V is TRBV18; no definite D call. The CDR3 is 13 amino acids. Germline V lookup: CDR1 KGHSH, CDR2 LQKENI. Trimming pared 5 bases from V and 15 bases from J, leaving 19 bases between. The CDR3 region has the DNA TGTGCCAGCTCATCTACCGGGAAAGAAAGGGTGTTTTTT. This gives the protein CASSSTGKERVFF. The variable domain in full, completed from reference TRBV18 and TRBJ1-4, reads NAGVMQNPRHLVRRRGQEARLRCSPMKGHSHVYWYRQLPEEGLKFMVYLQKENIIDESGMPKERFSAEFPKEGPSILRIQQVVRGDSAAYFCASSSTGKERVFFGSGTQLSVL.

The chain employs TRBV20-1 and TRBJ2-5; TRBD1 matches 7 bases. The V gene's germline CDR1 is DFQATT and CDR2 SNEGSKA (reference sequence). CDR3 length equals 13 residues. Losses at the gene ends were 1 base for V and 2 bases for J; bases not matched to a gene: 1. The CDR3 bases are TGCAGTGCTAGAGCGGGACAGCAAGAGACCCAGTACTTC. Amino acids: CSARAGQQETQYF.

V gene TRBV30 combines with J gene TRBJ1-1; D gene ambiguous. Trimming left V 3 bases short and J 8 bases short, with 7 bases between. The CDR3 extends over 10 amino acids. Germline V gene data show CDR1 as GTSNPN and CDR2 as SVGIG (reference sequence). CDR3 amino acids: CAWSQNEAFF. In nucleotides, the CDR3 is TGTGCCTGGAGCCAAAACGAAGCTTTCTTT.

This clonotype appeared many times. The chain couples TRBV5-1 to TRBJ2-3; 8 nucleotides agree with TRBD1. Looked up from germline, CDR1 is SGHRS and CDR2 is YFSETQ. CDR3 length equals 14 residues. The trim removed 7 bases at V and 6 bases at J, leaving 10 bases unmatched. This chain's CDR3 is CASHQGATRDTQYF. CDR3 sequence (DNA): TGCGCCAGCCACCAGGGGGCGACGAGGGATACGCAGTATTTT.

The chain links TRBV29-1 to TRBJ2-2, with unresolved D. The CDR3 loop spans 14 amino acids. Germline V gene lookup returns CDR1 SQVTM and CDR2 ANQGSEA. V lost 5 bases and J lost 2, with 12 bases in between. CDR3 bases: TGCAGCGTTTCCGGACCCGTTAACACCGGGGAGCTGTTTTTT. It codes for CSVSGPVNTGELFF.

Only a few counts were recorded for this clonotype. In nucleotides, the CDR3 is TGTGCCAGCAGCCCCAAGAGGGGAAACACCATATATTTT. This translates into CASSPKRGNTIYF. This rearrangement joins TRBV7-2 to TRBJ1-3; D ambiguous. This CDR3 is built from 13 residues. Per the germline V gene, CDR1 is SGHTA and CDR2 is FQGNSA. V lost 5 bases and J lost 4, with 9 bases in between.

This clonotype turned up a few times. The chain links TRBV25-1 to TRBJ1-1; no firm D call. This CDR3 comprises 16 residues. The V gene lost 6 bases and the J gene lost 0 bases, with 17 bases spanning the gap. Germline lookup yields CDR1 MGHDK and CDR2 SYGVNS. CDR3 DNA: TGTGCCAGCAGCGAGGGCCCTAAGGGAATGAACACTGAAGCTTTCTTT. Its translation: CASSEGPKGMNTEAFF.

This clonotype has only a few counts. The genes are TRBV12-3 or TRBV12-4 and TRBJ1-1; D remains ambiguous. The germline V and J ends were trimmed by 8 bases and 5 bases, with 12 bases remaining between them. This CDR3 spans 12 amino acids. The chain's CDR3 is CASGLLRTEAFF. In nucleotides, the CDR3 is TGTGCCAGCGGTCTACTCCGGACTGAAGCTTTCTTT.

Only a few counts were recorded for this clonotype. The chain recombines TRBV7-2 with TRBJ1-5, with D maybe TRBD1 (5 bases). This CDR3 comprises 13 residues. Germline CDR1 and CDR2: SGHTA and FQGNSA. V was cut by 4 bases and J by 4 bases, with 8 bases left in between. As DNA, the CDR3 is TGTGCCAGCAGCTGGACACAAAATCAGCCCCAGCATTTT. Its translation is CASSWTQNQPQHF. Supplemented by reference TRBV7-2 and TRBJ1-5, the full variable domain reads GAGVSQSPSNKVTEKGKDVELRCDPISGHTALYWYRQSLGQGLEFLIYFQGNSAPDKSGLPSDRFSAERTGGSVSTLTIQRTQQEDSAVYLCASSWTQNQPQHFGDGTRLSIL.

This clonotype was picked up a small number of times. The chain employs TRBV5-1 and TRBJ1-2; D remains unclear. The CDR3 spans 16 residues. CDR1 and CDR2 (germline): SGHRS, YFSETQ. V gave up 3 bases and J gave up 8 bases, with 23 bases separating them. CDR3 amino acids: CASSSAEGRLYSGYTF. In DNA, the CDR3 is TGCGCCAGCAGCTCAGCTGAAGGACGGCTCTATAGCGGCTACACCTTC.

A few counts support this clonotype. The CDR3 nucleotides read TGTGCCAGCAGCTTAAAGGGAGGTCGCTCCTACGAGCAGTACTTC. Translated: CASSLKGGRSYEQYF. This sequence joins TRBV7-9 and TRBJ2-7; maybe TRBD2 (6 bases). The CDR3 consists of 15 residues. V was clipped by 2 bases and J by 0 bases, with 11 bases between them. Germline CDR1 and CDR2: SEHNR and FQNEAQ (reference sequence).

This clonotype was recorded a few times. The J gene is TRBJ2-1, the V gene TRBV3-1, with a weak D call TRBD1 (6 bases). V lost 3 bases and J lost 2, with 8 bases in between. The CDR3 covers 14 residues. In germline, CDR1 is LGHDT, CDR2 YNNKEL (reference sequence). CDR3 protein: CASSQYRAYNEQFF. The CDR3 coding sequence is TGTGCCAGCAGCCAGTACAGGGCCTACAATGAGCAGTTCTTC.

The chain couples TRBV4-2 to TRBJ2-3; 9 bases align to TRBD2. Trimming cost V 4 bases and J 1 base; bases outside gene matches: 12. The germline gives CDR1 LGHNA, CDR2 YNFKEQ. The CDR3 runs to 18 residues. CDR3 residues: CASSRDQPSGGRTDTQYF. CDR3 sequence (DNA): TGTGCCAGCAGCCGAGATCAGCCGAGCGGGGGGCGCACAGATACGCAGTATTTT.

This clonotype was recorded a few times. CDR3 amino acids: CASSQGSQHSGANVLTF. The CDR3 bases are TGCGCCAGCAGCCAAGGGTCCCAGCACTCTGGGGCCAACGTCCTGACTTTC. The V gene is TRBV4-1, the J gene TRBJ2-6; D unclear. Germline V gives CDR1 MGHRA, CDR2 YSYEKL. The V end was cut by 1 base, the J end by 0 bases, with 10 bases between. CDR3 length equals 17 residues.